This T cell receptor (beta chain) was sequenced during a study of blood T cell repertoires in COVID-19. This clone was observed once. The data were produced by immunoSEQ multiplex PCR, yet TCRdb's version contains in-frame clones alone and is incomplete. The table includes 100,000 to 150,000 clones, around four fifths detected once. Germline V lookup: CDR1 LGHNA, CDR2 YSLEER. The CDR3 sequence is 21 residues long. Trimming took 0 bases from V and 5 from J, leaving 28 bases between them. This clonotype originated in a man older than 75 with COVID-19, enrolled during active disease. Sequencing was carried out using peripheral blood. The chain links TRBV4-3 to TRBJ1-4; no firm D call. DNA for the CDR3: TGCGCCAGCAGCCAAGAAGTCGGGAAAGGGATCGCGTCCTCGAGAAATGAAAAACTGTTTTTT. Encoded protein: CASSQEVGKGIASSRNEKLFF.